One sample yielded the 27 T cell receptor beta chains listed below, sequenced in a study of cytomegalovirus exposure and HLA in healthy donors. PCR was performed using 60 Vbeta and 13 Jbeta primers. Sequencing was performed with immunoSEQ multiplex PCR; in TCRdb, only in-frame clones are kept and a portion is missing. The profile shows 150,000 or so clones, around 74% of them singletons. Specimen: PBMCs. These TCRs come from a female donor in good health and CMV-seronegative.

This clone was counted a single time. The genes are TRBV4-3 and TRBJ2-5; D is unresolved. Germline CDR1 LGHNA, CDR2 YSLEER. This CDR3 contains 15 residues. Trimming took off 1 base at V and 5 bases at J, with 14 bases between the two ends. This CDR3 is CASSQVGSLQETQYF. The CDR3, as DNA: TGCGCCAGCAGCCAAGTAGGCAGCTTACAGGAGACCCAGTACTTC.

The chain is built from TRBV25-1 and TRBJ2-3; D call uncertain. This CDR3 is built from 15 residues. CDR1 is MGHDK and CDR2 is SYGVNS in the germline V gene. Trimming removed 4 bases from V and 1 base from J, with 12 bases in between. The CDR3 sequence is CASSGLRLGTDTQYF. In nucleotides, the CDR3 is TGTGCCAGCAGTGGTCTACGGTTAGGCACAGATACGCAGTATTTT. Looking up the rest from reference TRBV25-1 and TRBJ2-3 gives the full variable domain: EADIYQTPRYLVIGTGKKITLECSQTMGHDKMYWYQQDPGMELHLIHYSYGVNSTEKGDLSSESTVSRIRTEHFPLTLESARPSHTSQYLCASSGLRLGTDTQYFGPGTRLTVL.

There are a few counts of this clone. The V call is TRBV11-2, the J call TRBJ2-2, with D perhaps matching TRBD1 (6 bases). The CDR3 spans 13 residues. The V gene lost 5 bases and the J gene lost 6 bases, with 10 bases spanning the gap. In germline, CDR1 is SGHAT, CDR2 FQNNGV. The CDR3 nucleotides read TGTGCCAGCAGCCGACAGGCCGCCGGGGAGCTGTTTTTT. Protein sequence: CASSRQAAGELFF.

This clone came up a few times. The rearrangement uses TRBV25-1 and TRBJ1-1; 7 bases are shared with TRBD1. Germline CDR1 is MGHDK and CDR2 is SYGVNS. The CDR3 has 11 amino acids. V gave up 4 bases and J gave up 10 bases; unmatched junction bases: 3. CDR3 nucleotides: TGTGCCAGCAGTGCCAACAGGGGAGCTTTCTTT. Its protein is CASSANRGAFF. Filled out from reference TRBV25-1 and TRBJ1-1, the complete variable domain reads EADIYQTPRYLVIGTGKKITLECSQTMGHDKMYWYQQDPGMELHLIHYSYGVNSTEKGDLSSESTVSRIRTEHFPLTLESARPSHTSQYLCASSANRGAFFGQGTRLTVV.

V usage is TRBV6-5 and J usage is TRBJ2-1, with 8 bases that match TRBD1. The junction had 8 bases not matched to a gene; V was cut back by 5 bases and J by 5 bases. The germline V gene has CDR1 MNHEY and CDR2 SVGAGI. The length of the CDR3 is 15 residues. In nucleotides, the CDR3 is TGTGCCAGCAGTACCCGACAGGGGATTAACAATGAGCAGTTCTTC. Translating gives CASSTRQGINNEQFF.

V usage is TRBV29-1 and J usage is TRBJ2-5, with D maybe TRBD2 (5 bases). Looked up from germline, CDR1 is SQVTM and CDR2 is ANQGSEA. The CDR3 covers 13 residues. Trimming left V 3 bases short and J 5 bases short, with 13 bases between. The CDR3 sequence: CSVEGENQETQYF. The CDR3 bases are TGCAGCGTTGAGGGAGAGAATCAGGAGACCCAGTACTTC.

V is TRBV4-1 and J is TRBJ2-7, with 9 bases lining up with TRBD2. This CDR3 comprises 16 residues. V shed 1 base and J 6 bases; nucleotides not matched to a gene: 10. Germline CDR1 reads MGHRA; CDR2 reads YSYEKL. The CDR3 region is CASSQVLAGLLSEQYF. CDR3 DNA: TGCGCCAGCAGCCAAGTCCTAGCGGGATTACTAAGCGAGCAGTACTTC.

Of note for this clone: Other nucleotide sequences in the sample specify the same CDR3. V gene TRBV9 combines with J gene TRBJ1-4, with D hard to call. The CDR3 has 11 residues. The germline gives CDR1 SGDLS, CDR2 YYNGEE. V was trimmed by 4 bases and J by 8 bases, leaving 6 bases between them. As DNA, the CDR3 is TGTGCCAGCAGCCCGGGAGAAAAACTGTTTTTT. Translating gives CASSPGEKLFF.

This chain connects TRBV2 to TRBJ1-1; D gene unclear. The CDR3 has 13 residues. Per germline, CDR1 SNHLY and CDR2 FYNNEI. V shed 9 bases and J shed 4 bases, with 15 bases lying between them. CDR3: CASLREAGTEAFF. The CDR3 nucleotides read TGTGCCAGTCTCCGGGAGGCGGGCACTGAAGCTTTCTTT.

This clone was recorded a few times. This sequence joins TRBV27 and TRBJ1-5; TRBD1 matches at 9 bases. Germline lookup yields CDR1 MNHEY and CDR2 SMNVEV (reference sequence). This CDR3 spans 14 amino acids. The ends lost 5 bases at V and 7 bases at J; junction bases unmatched: 6. CDR3 in amino acids: CASSRRQGGQPQHF. In DNA form, the CDR3 reads TGTGCCAGCAGTCGAAGACAGGGGGGCCAGCCCCAGCATTTT.

The chain combines TRBV7-6 with TRBJ2-7, with D unresolved. The V end was cut by 6 bases, the J end by 4 bases, with 10 bases between. Germline V lookup: CDR1 SGHVS, CDR2 FNYEAQ. The CDR3 covers 12 residues. The CDR3 sequence: CASSPVMYEQYF. The DNA for the CDR3 is TGTGCCAGCAGTCCGGTCATGTACGAGCAGTACTTC.

Turning to this clone: In the same sample, other DNA sequences code for this CDR3. This chain links TRBV5-1 with TRBJ2-2; TRBD1 is a possible D gene (5 bases). The CDR3 runs 15 residues. Trimming stripped 0 bases from V and 4 bases from J, with 10 bases between. CDR1 and CDR2 (germline): SGHRS, YFSETQ. DNA for the CDR3: TGCGCCAGCAGCTTGGGTCAGGGCGGCACCGGGGAGCTGTTTTTT. It specifies CASSLGQGGTGELFF.

The chain is built from TRBV15 and TRBJ1-3, with D maybe TRBD1 (5 bases). Germline V gene data show CDR1 as LNHNV and CDR2 as YYDKDF (reference sequence). The CDR3 covers 17 residues. Trimming stripped 0 bases from V and 0 bases from J, with 12 bases between. The CDR3 here is CATSRDPDRVSGNTIYF. In nucleotides, the CDR3 is TGTGCCACCAGCAGAGACCCCGACAGAGTCTCTGGAAACACCATATATTTT. The full variable domain, its missing parts supplied by reference TRBV15 and TRBJ1-3, is DAMVIQNPRYQVTQFGKPVTLSCSQTLNHNVMYWYQQKSSQAPKLLFHYYDKDFNNEADTPDNFQSRRPNTSFCFLDIRSPGLGDTAMYLCATSRDPDRVSGNTIYFGEGSWLTVV.

This chain links TRBV6-5 with TRBJ2-1, with TRBD2 matching over 10 bases. Germline values: CDR1 MNHEY, CDR2 SVGAGI. The J segment lost 10 bases and the V segment lost 2 bases, leaving 8 bases of the junction unmatched. The CDR3 is 15 residues long. DNA of the CDR3: TGTGCCAGCAGTTACGGCTCGCTAGCGGGGGCGGAGCAGTTCTTC. This sequence encodes CASSYGSLAGAEQFF.

The genes are TRBV19 and TRBJ1-1; 8 bases fit TRBD1. With 5 bases clipped from V and 5 bases from J, the junction kept 10 bases outside the gene matches. This CDR3 is built from 15 residues. CDR1 and CDR2 (germline): LNHDA, SQIVND (reference sequence). The CDR3 reads CASSAGQGGKTEAFF. CDR3 nucleotides: TGTGCCAGTAGTGCAGGACAGGGTGGAAAAACTGAAGCTTTCTTT.

This clone was observed a single time. The chain joins TRBV27 to TRBJ2-2, with 11 bases fitting TRBD2. J gave up 5 bases and V 4 bases, and 6 bases lay outside the gene matches. Germline CDR1 MNHEY, CDR2 SMNVEV (reference sequence). CDR3 length equals 16 residues. The CDR3 here is CASSSLAGVGTGELFF. The CDR3 region has the DNA TGTGCCAGCAGTTCACTAGCGGGAGTCGGTACCGGGGAGCTGTTTTTT.

V usage is TRBV9 and J usage is TRBJ1-1; D ambiguous. Trimming removed 0 bases at V and 0 bases at J, with 9 bases between. Germline V lookup: CDR1 SGDLS, CDR2 YYNGEE. The CDR3 has 15 amino acids. This chain's CDR3 is CASSVGGYMNTEAFF. The CDR3 DNA reads TGTGCCAGCAGCGTAGGCGGGTATATGAACACTGAAGCTTTCTTT.

This clone appeared once. The rearrangement uses TRBV4-1 and TRBJ1-5; D remains ambiguous. Per germline, CDR1 MGHRA and CDR2 YSYEKL. The CDR3 has 15 residues. Trimming shortened V by 4 bases and J by 9 bases, and 19 bases separated the two germline ends. Written as DNA, the CDR3 is TGCGCCAGCAGCCCAGAAGGGCAGGACTGGAGGCCCCAGCATTTT. Protein: CASSPEGQDWRPQHF.

The chain combines TRBV30 with TRBJ1-2; a possible D gene is TRBD1 (5 bases). V dropped 3 bases and J dropped 2 bases, with 10 bases sitting between them. The germline gives CDR1 GTSNPN, CDR2 SVGIG (reference sequence). This CDR3 spans 13 amino acids. The CDR3 DNA sequence: TGTGCCTGGAGCGACCAGGGAAACTATGGCTACACCTTC. As protein: CAWSDQGNYGYTF. The full variable domain, rest sourced from reference TRBV30 and TRBJ1-2, is SQTIHQWPATLVQPVGSPLSLECTVEGTSNPNLYWYRQAAGRGLQLLFYSVGIGQISSEVPQNLSASRPQDRQFILSSKKLLLSDSGFYLCAWSDQGNYGYTFGSGTRLTVV.

J is TRBJ2-1 and V is TRBV5-1, with D maybe TRBD1 (7 bases). The CDR3 is 15 amino acids. The V and J ends lost 4 bases and 4 bases respectively, with 15 bases between them. The V gene's germline CDR1 is SGHRS and CDR2 YFSETQ. This CDR3 is CASSAGQPGYNEQFF. CDR3 sequence (DNA): TGCGCCAGCAGCGCGGGACAGCCTGGGTACAATGAGCAGTTCTTC.

This rearrangement joins TRBV5-6 to TRBJ1-1; unclear D gene. Trimming cost V 2 bases and J 1 base, with 9 bases left between them. Germline V gene sequence: CDR1 SGHDT, CDR2 YYEEEE. The CDR3 is made up of 14 amino acids. CDR3 in DNA: TGTGCCAGCAGCTTTGGTACGGGGAACACTGAAGCTTTCTTT. Translated: CASSFGTGNTEAFF.

This clone was seen a few times. The DNA for the CDR3 is TGTGCCTGGAGTGAGTGGACTAGCAACACCGGGGAGCTGTTTTTT. It codes for CAWSEWTSNTGELFF. The J gene is TRBJ2-2, the V gene TRBV30; 8 bases are a match to TRBD2. After removal of 1 base from V and 2 bases from J, the junction contained 3 bases not matched to a gene. CDR1 and CDR2 from the germline V gene are GTSNPN and SVGIG (reference sequence). There are 15 residues in the CDR3.

The chain carries TRBV7-2 and TRBJ2-7; 12 positions match TRBD2. Looked up from germline, CDR1 is SGHTA and CDR2 is FQGNSA. The junction had 5 bases not matched to a gene; V was cut back by 4 bases and J by 4 bases. The CDR3 covers 15 residues. CDR3: CASSSTSGGTYEQYF. In DNA form, the CDR3 reads TGTGCCAGCAGCTCAACTAGCGGGGGGACTTACGAGCAGTACTTC.

The chain uses TRBV11-1 and TRBJ2-2; TRBD2 matches 9 bases. V lost 1 base to trimming and J lost 3 bases; unmatched junction nucleotides: 9. The CDR3 is 18 residues long. CDR1 and CDR2 from the germline V gene are SGHAT and FQDESV (reference sequence). The CDR3 loop is CASSLVVAGGFDTGELFF. In DNA, the CDR3 is TGTGCCAGCAGCTTAGTAGTCGCGGGGGGGTTCGACACCGGGGAGCTGTTTTTT.

This chain links TRBV7-2 with TRBJ1-2; possible D gene TRBD1, 5 bases. The CDR3 consists of 16 residues. Germline V CDR1 and CDR2: SGHTA, FQGNSA. V gave up 4 bases and J gave up 4 bases, with 19 bases separating them. This CDR3 reads CASSSPRDGGIYGYTF. The CDR3 DNA reads as TGTGCCAGCAGCTCTCCTCGGGACGGGGGTATCTATGGCTACACCTTC.

CDR3 protein: CASSMGGAYSSYNEQFF. CDR3 nucleotides: TGTGCCAGTAGTATGGGGGGGGCCTATAGCTCCTACAATGAGCAGTTCTTC. The V gene is TRBV19, the J gene TRBJ2-1; D may be TRBD2 (7 bases). Looked up from germline, CDR1 is LNHDA and CDR2 is SQIVND (reference sequence). V lost 3 bases, J lost 0 bases, and 15 bases lay in between. The CDR3 length is 17 residues.

The V and J genes are TRBV27 and TRBJ1-1; D is uncertain. The CDR3 covers 14 residues. Trimming shortened V by 3 bases and J by 1 base, and 9 bases separated the two germline ends. The germline CDR1 and CDR2 sequences are MNHEY and SMNVEV (reference sequence). CDR3 loop: CASSLVEGNTEAFF. The CDR3 DNA sequence: TGTGCCAGCAGTTTGGTGGAGGGGAACACTGAAGCTTTCTTT.